This TCR beta chain was profiled in a study of cytomegalovirus exposure and HLA in healthy donors. Primers: 60 Vbeta forward and 13 Jbeta reverse. Here immunoSEQ multiplex PCR was the method, and the copy in TCRdb shows in-frame clones only, minus some. In the table there are hundreds of thousands of clones, 76% of which are singletons. This CDR3 region has 15 residues. CDR1 is MNHNY and CDR2 is SVGAGI in the germline V gene (reference sequence). V was pared by 2 bases and J by 6 bases, with 8 bases of the junction left unmatched. The chain combines TRBV6-6 with TRBJ1-1; 8 bases are shared with TRBD1. The receptor's source is a man between 18 and 35 years old in good health and CMV-seronegative. The sample was PBMCs. The CDR3: CASSYGRQGASEAFF. CDR3 in DNA: TGTGCCAGCAGTTACGGGCGCCAGGGGGCTTCTGAAGCTTTCTTT.